Presented here are 28 T cell receptor beta chains from one specimen sequenced in a study of cytomegalovirus exposure and HLA in healthy donors. 13 Jbeta primers and 60 Vbeta primers were used for the PCR. The assay was immunoSEQ multiplex PCR, and TCRdb's table has in-frame clones only and misses some. The sample holds approximately 210,000 clones, approximately 80% seen once. Sequencing was performed on PBMCs. These receptors came from a woman aged 40 to 50 in good health and CMV-seronegative.

J is TRBJ2-7 and V is TRBV15, with D unresolved. Trimming pared 1 base from V and 0 bases from J, leaving 13 bases between. Germline CDR1 is LNHNV and CDR2 is YYDKDF (reference sequence). The CDR3 totals 16 residues. The CDR3 loop is CATSRVFRGISYEQYF. DNA of the CDR3: TGTGCCACCAGCAGAGTTTTCCGAGGAATCTCCTACGAGCAGTACTTC.

This clone was observed a handful of times. V gene TRBV13 combines with J gene TRBJ1-1; the D is unclear. The germline V gene has CDR1 PRHDT and CDR2 FYEKMQ (reference sequence). Between the trimmed V and J ends, which lost 2 bases and 0 bases, there was a span of 7 bases. The CDR3 is 14 residues long. CDR3 coding DNA: TGTGCCAGCAGCTTAATTTCGGTGAACACTGAAGCTTTCTTT. Residues: CASSLISVNTEAFF.

The rearrangement links TRBV11-3 to TRBJ2-7, with D uncertain. Looked up from germline, CDR1 is SGHNT and CDR2 is YENEEA. The CDR3 is 12 residues long. V was pared by 3 bases and J by 3 bases, with 6 bases between. The CDR3 loop reads CASSFRGYEQYF. The DNA of the CDR3 is TGTGCCAGCAGCTTCCGCGGCTACGAGCAGTACTTC.

This clone was detected a few times. The gene calls are TRBV7-8 and TRBJ2-2, with 7 positions matching TRBD2. Germline-derived CDR1 and CDR2 are SGHVS and FQNEAQ. The CDR3 extends over 14 amino acids. The V and J ends lost 1 base and 6 bases, in that order; junction bases with no gene match: 2. The CDR3 loop is CASSLGGGSGELFF. CDR3 nucleotides: TGTGCCAGCAGCTTAGGGGGGGGGTCCGGGGAGCTGTTTTTT.

The CDR3 DNA reads as TGTGCCAGCAGCCCCATCCGGGTTATGGGCAATCAGCCCCAGCATTTT. The encoded protein is CASSPIRVMGNQPQHF. The chain recombines TRBV27 with TRBJ1-5; D ambiguous. The CDR3 is 16 residues long. Deletions cut 6 bases from V and 2 bases from J, with 17 bases between. In germline, CDR1 is MNHEY, CDR2 SMNVEV (reference sequence).

The chain carries TRBV21-1 and TRBJ2-7; the table's D call, TRBD1, has no DNA check behind it. TRBV21-1 corresponds to a pseudogene. The CDR3 totals 19 residues. The CDR3 here is CASSKWGRWGSHPYYEQYF. In DNA form, the CDR3 reads TGTGCCAGCAGCAAATGGGGCCGCTGGGGTTCCCATCCTTACTACGAGCAGTACTTC.

The CDR3 is CSAGSSHPTGELFF. DNA for the CDR3: TGCAGCGCCGGTTCATCCCATCCCACCGGGGAGCTGTTTTTT. The rearrangement joins TRBV29-1 to TRBJ2-2; unclear D gene. The V end lost 7 bases, the J end lost 4 bases, and 16 bases lay between the germline ends. CDR3 length equals 14 residues. Germline V gene data show CDR1 as SQVTM and CDR2 as ANQGSEA.

The V and J genes are TRBV7-9 and TRBJ2-1, with a possible D match to TRBD2 (5 bases). Trimming left V 5 bases short and J 10 bases short, with 24 bases between. There are 16 residues in the CDR3. Germline V CDR1 and CDR2: SEHNR, FQNEAQ (reference sequence). CDR3 amino acids: CASSKEGQLVGEEQFF. The CDR3 DNA reads TGTGCCAGCAGCAAAGAGGGCCAGCTGGTCGGTGAAGAGCAGTTCTTC.

The CDR3 DNA follows: TGTGCCATCAGGGATGACCGCCGGGACACTGAAGCTTTCTTT. Protein product: CAIRDDRRDTEAFF. This chain links TRBV10-3 with TRBJ1-1; no reliable D call. Germline-derived CDR1 and CDR2 are ENHRY and SYGVKD. V dropped 6 bases and J dropped 3 bases, with 14 bases sitting between them. This CDR3 comprises 14 residues.

The gene calls are TRBV18 and TRBJ1-1; 8 bases agree with TRBD1. CDR3 size: 14 residues. Germline loops: CDR1 KGHSH, CDR2 LQKENI. Losses at the gene ends were 4 bases for V and 4 bases for J; bases not matched to a gene: 5. CDR3 DNA: TGTGCCAGCTCACGAGAACAGGGGGGCACTGAAGCTTTCTTT. It yields the protein CASSREQGGTEAFF.

The V gene is TRBV11-2, the J gene TRBJ2-7; D call uncertain. Germline CDR1 and CDR2: SGHAT and FQNNGV. The CDR3 runs to 12 residues. V dropped 5 bases and J dropped 5 bases, with 10 bases sitting between them. CDR3 in amino acids: CASSRALHEQYF. The CDR3 coding sequence is TGTGCCAGCAGCCGAGCGCTCCACGAGCAGTACTTC.

The chain recombines TRBV5-1 with TRBJ2-1; the match to TRBD2 covers 11 bases. In germline, CDR1 is SGHRS, CDR2 YFSETQ. Unmatched junction bases numbered 7, after V lost 4 bases and J lost 7 bases. The CDR3 loop spans 15 amino acids. The CDR3 DNA follows: TGCGCCAGCAGCCCGGCTAGCGGGAGGTTTAATGAGCAGTTCTTC. It yields the protein CASSPASGRFNEQFF.

There are many counts of this clone. This specimen includes other DNA sequences encoding the same CDR3. The rearrangement links TRBV4-3 to TRBJ2-1; TRBD2 agrees at 9 bases. CDR3 length: 15 residues. The V gene's germline CDR1 is LGHNA and CDR2 YSLEER. J lost 4 bases, V lost 4 bases, and 5 bases had no gene match. CDR3 residues: CASSPGLATYNEQFF. CDR3 sequence (DNA): TGCGCCAGCAGCCCCGGACTAGCGACTTACAATGAGCAGTTCTTC.

The chain employs TRBV7-3 and TRBJ2-2; weak D call: TRBD2 (5 bases). Germline assignment: CDR1 SGHTA and CDR2 FQGTGA. With 5 bases removed from V and 3 bases from J, the gap between germline ends came to 16 bases. The CDR3 spans 16 residues. CDR3 nucleotide sequence: TGTGCCAGCAGCGCTCGGACTCCTCCGCACACCGGGGAGCTGTTTTTT. This encodes CASSARTPPHTGELFF.

The gene calls are TRBV10-3 and TRBJ1-1; 9 nucleotides match TRBD1. V shed 6 bases, J shed 4 bases, and the junction held 6 bases outside the gene matches. This CDR3 has 14 amino acids. CDR1 is ENHRY, CDR2 SYGVKD, per germline. CDR3 sequence reads: CAISRDRESTEAFF. The DNA for the CDR3 is TGTGCCATCAGCAGGGACAGGGAGAGCACTGAAGCTTTCTTT.

The J gene is TRBJ1-2, the V gene TRBV19, with 9 bases identical to TRBD1. The CDR3 is 14 residues long. Germline lookup yields CDR1 LNHDA and CDR2 SQIVND (reference sequence). Trimming at V came to 3 bases and at J to 5 bases, leaving 4 bases not matched to a gene. CDR3 region: CASSIPGTGYGYTF. The CDR3 DNA follows: TGTGCCAGTAGTATCCCCGGGACAGGGTATGGCTACACCTTC.

The rearrangement joins TRBV5-1 to TRBJ2-3, with a weak D call TRBD2 (5 bases). Germline CDR1 and CDR2: SGHRS and YFSETQ. The V end lost 3 bases, the J end lost 3 bases, and 14 bases lay between the germline ends. This CDR3 has 15 residues. This CDR3 is CASSWSGVGTDTQYF. CDR3 nucleotides: TGCGCCAGCAGCTGGTCCGGGGTGGGAACAGATACGCAGTATTTT.

The chain recombines TRBV2 with TRBJ1-4; 7 bases align to TRBD1. The CDR3 consists of 13 residues. Germline-derived CDR1 and CDR2 are SNHLY and FYNNEI. V was pared by 8 bases and J by 3 bases, with 3 bases of the junction left unmatched. CDR3 sequence (DNA): TGTGCCAGCTTAGGGGGCCCTAATGAAAAACTGTTTTTT. It is translated as CASLGGPNEKLFF.

The chain employs TRBV5-8 and TRBJ2-7, with 8 bases aligning to TRBD1. Germline V gives CDR1 SGHTS, CDR2 YDEGEE. This CDR3 region has 13 residues. V trimming: 3 bases; J trimming: 3 bases; junction bases outside the gene matches: 2. The CDR3 bases are TGTGCCAGCAGCTCCGGGACAGGCTACGAGCAGTACTTC. Protein sequence: CASSSGTGYEQYF.

Regarding this clone: This CDR3 is also generated by other DNA sequences in the sample. The V call is TRBV19, the J call TRBJ1-2; D possibly corresponds to TRBD1 (6 bases). The CDR3 loop spans 14 amino acids. Germline lookup yields CDR1 LNHDA and CDR2 SQIVND (reference sequence). Trimming shortened V by 0 bases and J by 1 base, and 6 bases separated the two germline ends. CDR3 amino acids: CASSIDRGNYGYTF. CDR3 nucleotide sequence: TGTGCCAGTAGTATAGACAGGGGTAACTATGGCTACACCTTC.

The chain has TRBV19 and TRBJ1-1; TRBD1 matches at 7 bases. With 4 bases clipped from V and 4 bases from J, the junction kept 3 bases outside the gene matches. Germline CDR1 LNHDA, CDR2 SQIVND (reference sequence). The CDR3 has 13 amino acids. The chain's CDR3 is CASSTQGVTEAFF. The CDR3 nucleotides are TGTGCCAGTAGTACCCAGGGGGTCACTGAAGCTTTCTTT.

This clone was seen a handful of times. The chain has TRBV29-1 and TRBJ2-1, with D possibly TRBD1 on 5 matching bases. Trimming stripped 4 bases from V and 1 base from J, with 8 bases between. Per the germline V gene, CDR1 is SQVTM and CDR2 is ANQGSEA. The CDR3 has 13 residues. The CDR3 region is CSVATDSYNEQFF. For the CDR3, the DNA is TGCAGCGTTGCGACAGATTCCTACAATGAGCAGTTCTTC.

The chain combines TRBV7-9 with TRBJ2-4, with D possibly matching TRBD2 (6 bases). Germline V lookup: CDR1 SEHNR, CDR2 FQNEAQ (reference sequence). Between the trimmed V and J ends, which lost 6 bases and 7 bases, there was a span of 16 bases. The CDR3 length is 14 residues. CDR3 nucleotides: TGTGCCAGCAGACAGACTAGTAACAAGAACATTCAGTACTTC. This translates into CASRQTSNKNIQYF.

The chain has TRBV15 and TRBJ1-5, with D unclear. Trimming cost V 8 bases and J 4 bases, with 18 bases left between them. The CDR3 has 15 residues. Germline values: CDR1 LNHNV, CDR2 YYDKDF (reference sequence). The CDR3 coding sequence is TGTGCCACCGCGAACGGAGAGAGGTGGAATCAGCCCCAGCATTTT. Its translation: CATANGERWNQPQHF.

A few counts support this clone. This chain links TRBV4-3 with TRBJ2-5; D might be TRBD2 (6 bases). Germline V lookup: CDR1 LGHNA, CDR2 YSLEER. There are 14 residues in the CDR3. With 0 bases removed from V and 5 bases from J, the gap between germline ends came to 10 bases. The CDR3, as DNA: TGCGCCAGCAGCCAAGATAGCGGCCCGGAGACCCAGTACTTC. Its protein is CASSQDSGPETQYF.

This clone was seen only a few times. The V call is TRBV5-1, the J call TRBJ1-2; D is unclear. CDR3 length equals 14 residues. V lost 0 bases to trimming and J lost 4 bases, with 10 bases between them. Germline CDR1 is SGHRS and CDR2 is YFSETQ. The CDR3 DNA sequence: TGCGCCAGCAGCTTGGGTACAGTGACCTATGGCTACACCTTC. Its translation is CASSLGTVTYGYTF.

The chain links TRBV10-2 to TRBJ2-3; 14 bases agree with TRBD2. Germline lookup yields CDR1 WSHSY and CDR2 SAAADI. There are 19 residues in the CDR3. J lost 1 base, V lost 4 bases, and 10 bases had no gene match. This CDR3 reads CASSVPGLAGERGTDTQYF. CDR3 coding DNA: TGCGCCAGCAGTGTGCCGGGACTAGCGGGAGAACGGGGCACAGATACGCAGTATTTT.

This chain connects TRBV9 to TRBJ2-7; D possibly corresponds to TRBD2 (6 bases). The CDR3 runs 15 residues. V gave up 3 bases and J gave up 0 bases, with 13 bases separating them. The V gene's germline CDR1 is SGDLS and CDR2 YYNGEE. The CDR3 DNA sequence: TGTGCCAGCAGCGACGGGGGAGGTAGCTCCTACGAGCAGTACTTC. It encodes CASSDGGGSSYEQYF.